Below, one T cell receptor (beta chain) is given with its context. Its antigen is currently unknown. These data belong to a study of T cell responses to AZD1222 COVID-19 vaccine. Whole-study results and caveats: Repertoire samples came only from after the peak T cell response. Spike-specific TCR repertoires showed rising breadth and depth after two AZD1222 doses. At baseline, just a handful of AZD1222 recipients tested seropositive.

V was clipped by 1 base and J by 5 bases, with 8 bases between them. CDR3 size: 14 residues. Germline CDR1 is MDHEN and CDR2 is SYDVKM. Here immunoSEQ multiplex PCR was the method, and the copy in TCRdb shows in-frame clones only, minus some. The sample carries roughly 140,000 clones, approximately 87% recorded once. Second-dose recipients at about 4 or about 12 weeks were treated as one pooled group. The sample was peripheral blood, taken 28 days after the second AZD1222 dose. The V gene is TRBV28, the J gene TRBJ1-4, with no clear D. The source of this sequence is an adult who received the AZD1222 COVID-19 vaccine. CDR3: CASSLLVGNEKLFF. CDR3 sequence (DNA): TGTGCCAGCAGTTTATTGGTTGGAAATGAAAAACTGTTTTTT.